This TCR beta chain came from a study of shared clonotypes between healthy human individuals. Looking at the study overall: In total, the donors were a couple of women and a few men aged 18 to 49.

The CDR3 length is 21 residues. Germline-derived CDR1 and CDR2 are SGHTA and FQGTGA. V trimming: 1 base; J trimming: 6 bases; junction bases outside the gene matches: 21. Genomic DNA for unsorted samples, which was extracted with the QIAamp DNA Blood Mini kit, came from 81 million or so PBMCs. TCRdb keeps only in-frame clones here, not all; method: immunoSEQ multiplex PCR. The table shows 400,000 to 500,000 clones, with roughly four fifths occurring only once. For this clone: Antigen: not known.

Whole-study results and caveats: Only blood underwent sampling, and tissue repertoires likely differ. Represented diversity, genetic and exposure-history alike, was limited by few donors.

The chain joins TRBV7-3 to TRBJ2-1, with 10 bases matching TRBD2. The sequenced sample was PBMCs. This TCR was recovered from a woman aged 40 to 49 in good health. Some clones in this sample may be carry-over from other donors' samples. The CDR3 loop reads CASSLKPRDSPKREGRNEQFF. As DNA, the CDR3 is TGTGCCAGCAGCTTAAAGCCGAGGGACAGCCCCAAGCGGGAGGGCCGCAATGAGCAGTTCTTC.